This T cell receptor beta chain is drawn from a study of metastatic and nonmetastatic thyroid tumors. In the study overall: From malignant and benign thyroid patients, repertoires in blood and in tumor or nodule tissue were compared.

This CDR3 region has 15 residues. With 2 bases clipped from V and 8 bases from J, the junction kept 9 bases outside the gene matches. Germline CDR1 and CDR2: SGDLS and YYNGEE. All patients reached thyroid surgery having received no treatment beforehand. Per the authors' pipeline: CDR3 differences across clinicopathological groups were used to build a distant-metastasis classifier for papillary thyroid cancer. TCRdb reassembled clones from the PCR reads with MiXCR. These V and J calls are TCRdb output, not the study's own analysis. The table lists about 24,000 clones, approximately 24% of them singletons. Findings of the study overall: Reports indicated that malignant thyroid tumors showed significantly higher TCR beta diversity than benign nodules did, in blood and tumor.

In its sample, this clone was seen many times. What it binds is unknown. The sequencing sample was made of tumor tissue. This chain joins TRBV9 and TRBJ2-1; 8 nucleotides match TRBD2. This sequence originates from a male donor with papillary thyroid cancer or a benign thyroid nodule (not recorded which). Some clones in this sample may be carry-over from other donors' samples. The CDR3 loop is CASSVSGIPGDEQFF. CDR3 in DNA: TGTGCCAGCAGCGTTAGCGGGATCCCGGGGGATGAGCAGTTCTTC.